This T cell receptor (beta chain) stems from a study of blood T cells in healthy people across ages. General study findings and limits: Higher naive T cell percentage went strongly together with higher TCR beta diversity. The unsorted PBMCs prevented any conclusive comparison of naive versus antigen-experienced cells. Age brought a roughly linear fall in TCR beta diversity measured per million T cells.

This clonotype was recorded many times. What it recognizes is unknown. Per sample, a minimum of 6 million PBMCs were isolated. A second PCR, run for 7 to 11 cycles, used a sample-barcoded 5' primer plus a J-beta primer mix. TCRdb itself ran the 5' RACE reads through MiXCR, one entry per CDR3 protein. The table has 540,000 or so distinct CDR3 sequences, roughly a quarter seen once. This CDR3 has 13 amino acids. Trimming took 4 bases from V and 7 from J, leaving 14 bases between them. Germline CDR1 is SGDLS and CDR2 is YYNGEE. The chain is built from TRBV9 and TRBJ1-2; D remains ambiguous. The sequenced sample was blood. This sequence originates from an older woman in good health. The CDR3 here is CASSSHFVGGYTF. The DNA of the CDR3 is TGTGCCAGCAGCTCCCACTTCGTAGGTGGCTACACCTTC.